This TCR beta chain was identified during a study of tissue T cells after allogeneic stem cell transplantation. Study-level information: Where cell numbers permitted, CD3+ T cells were sorted from preserved blood and marrow.

TCRdb's table, derived via immunoSEQ multiplex PCR, lists solely in-frame clones and lacks some. The sample consists of under 50,000 clones, 80% to 95% of them appearing once. The sample consisted of blood, taken before transplantation. The source is a woman between 40 and 69 years old who later had graft-versus-host disease after an allogeneic stem cell transplant.

The CDR3 sequence: CASSLVVAPYEQYF. The DNA of the CDR3 is TGCGCCAGCAGCTTGGTAGTAGCCCCCTACGAGCAGTACTTC. The chain links TRBV5-1 to TRBJ2-7; no clear D gene. Germline values: CDR1 SGHRS, CDR2 YFSETQ. V was trimmed by 0 bases and J by 2 bases, leaving 9 bases between them. The length of the CDR3 is 14 residues.